The TCR beta chain described here comes from a study of blood T cell repertoires in COVID-19. TCRdb's table, derived via immunoSEQ multiplex PCR, lists solely in-frame clones and lacks some. The table records some 270,000 clones, approximately 85% of them present only once. The germline V and J ends were trimmed by 5 bases and 1 base, with 12 bases remaining between them. Germline lookup yields CDR1 SGHTA and CDR2 FQGTGA. The CDR3 extends over 16 amino acids. The rearrangement joins TRBV7-3 to TRBJ2-6; unclear D gene. The sample taken for sequencing was PBMCs or T cells enriched from blood (not recorded which). This receptor was taken from a woman in her fifties or sixties with acute COVID-19. The CDR3 reads CASSPGPPSGANVLTF. DNA for the CDR3: TGTGCCAGCAGCCCGGGTCCTCCTTCTGGGGCCAACGTCCTGACTTTC. The entire variable domain, with the rest obtained from reference TRBV7-3 and TRBJ2-6, is as follows: GAGVSQTPSNKVTEKGKYVELRCDPISGHTALYWYRQSLGQGPEFLIYFQGTGAADDSGLPNDRFFAVRPEGSVSTLKIQRTERGDSAVYLCASSPGPPSGANVLTFGAGSRLTVL.